This passage covers 2 T cell receptor beta chains from one sample sequenced in a study of regulatory T cells in long-lasting Graves disease. Time point reported: newly diagnosed GD, antithyroid drugs for less than 3 months. After RNA was extracted from PBMCs, the TCR library was made from it. Arm-PCR with iRepertoire HTBI primers amplified the CDR3 regions for these TCR beta libraries. Each CDR3 protein is one row after TCRdb ran MiXCR on the multiplex PCR reads. Here the sample spans 550,000 to 700,000 distinct CDR3 sequences, 15% to 20% being singletons. The same specimen was also included in a second study, on T cells in Graves' hyperthyroidism and ophthalmopathy.

The sample in question was peripheral blood mononuclear cells (PBMCs), obtained at new diagnosis, from a patient treated with antithyroid drugs. The receptors shown here come from a man between 18 and 35 years old with Graves disease.

This rearrangement joins TRBV29-1 to TRBJ2-2, with 9 bases aligning to TRBD2. The CDR3 has 15 residues. Germline lookup yields CDR1 SQVTM and CDR2 ANQGSEA. J was trimmed by 6 bases and V by 8 bases; bases with no gene match: 13. CDR3 loop: CSYQSSGSISGELFF. The CDR3 coding sequence is TGCAGCTATCAGAGTAGCGGGAGTATCTCCGGGGAGCTGTTTTTT.

This clonotype appeared many times. The rearrangement joins TRBV6-5 to TRBJ2-7; the D is unclear. V lost 0 bases to trimming and J lost 2 bases, with 8 bases between them. This CDR3 is 14 amino acids long. Germline lookup yields CDR1 MNHEY and CDR2 SVGAGI. The CDR3 nucleotides are TGTGCCAGCAGTTACTCGGACGGAACCTACGAGCAGTACTTC. Its protein product is CASSYSDGTYEQYF.